The clone carrying this T cell receptor (beta chain) was detected only once. The sample belongs to a study of glioma-infiltrating T cells after dendritic cell vaccination. Study at large: Samples are from glioblastoma patients in Phase I and II dendritic cell vaccine trials.

The CDR3 contains 12 residues. With 3 bases removed from V and 6 bases from J, the gap between germline ends came to 8 bases. Germline CDR1 reads ENHRY; CDR2 reads SYGVKD. Regarding time point: after dendritic cell vaccination, including at tumor progression/relapse. Clones were read by immunoSEQ multiplex PCR, and TCRdb kept only the in-frame ones, dropping some. The table has tens of thousands of clones, roughly 85% seen once. Sequences were derived from blood, sampled after dendritic cell vaccination. The chain combines TRBV10-3 with TRBJ1-1, with D perhaps matching TRBD1 (6 bases). The clonotype comes from a human donor with glioblastoma. The CDR3 DNA is TGTGCCATCAGTGATACAGGGCCTGAAGCTTTCTTT. Amino acid sequence: CAISDTGPEAFF.